This T cell receptor beta chain was sequenced in a study of PD-1 blockade in classical Hodgkin lymphoma. Study results and limitations: TCR diversity in CD4+, not CD8+, cells rose significantly by C4D1.

About this clone itself: As yet, its antigen is unknown.

V was clipped by 3 bases and J by 6 bases, with 8 bases between them. CDR1 SGHAT and CDR2 FQNNGV come from the germline V gene. This CDR3 spans 12 amino acids. Using immunoSEQ multiplex PCR, the repertoire was profiled, and TCRdb retains in-frame clones only, with some absent. Seen here are nearly 25,000 clones, less than 75% observed once, and the top ten hold less than 35%. Stated time point: cycle 4 day 1 (C4D1), after five to seven weeks of nivolumab. All patients experienced relapse after autologous stem cell transplantation, and brentuximab vedotin exposure was variable. The origin of this receptor is a human donor with classical Hodgkin lymphoma. The chain links TRBV11-2 to TRBJ1-2; D ambiguous. The source material was peripheral blood mononuclear cells (PBMCs), sampled before the fourth cycle of nivolumab. The CDR3, as DNA: TGTGCCAGCAGCTTGACCGACGATGGCTACACCTTC. Translating gives CASSLTDDGYTF.